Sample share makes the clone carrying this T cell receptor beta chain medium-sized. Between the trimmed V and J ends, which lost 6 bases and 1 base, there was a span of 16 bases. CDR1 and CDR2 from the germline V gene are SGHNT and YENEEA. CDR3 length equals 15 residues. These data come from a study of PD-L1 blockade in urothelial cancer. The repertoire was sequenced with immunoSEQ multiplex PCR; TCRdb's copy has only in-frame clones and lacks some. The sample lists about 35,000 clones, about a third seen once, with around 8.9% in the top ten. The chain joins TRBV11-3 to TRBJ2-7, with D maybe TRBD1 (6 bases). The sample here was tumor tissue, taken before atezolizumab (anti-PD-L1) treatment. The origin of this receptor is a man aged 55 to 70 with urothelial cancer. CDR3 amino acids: CASRETGQSSYEQYF. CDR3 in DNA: TGTGCCAGCAGGGAGACCGGACAGAGTTCCTACGAGCAGTACTTC.